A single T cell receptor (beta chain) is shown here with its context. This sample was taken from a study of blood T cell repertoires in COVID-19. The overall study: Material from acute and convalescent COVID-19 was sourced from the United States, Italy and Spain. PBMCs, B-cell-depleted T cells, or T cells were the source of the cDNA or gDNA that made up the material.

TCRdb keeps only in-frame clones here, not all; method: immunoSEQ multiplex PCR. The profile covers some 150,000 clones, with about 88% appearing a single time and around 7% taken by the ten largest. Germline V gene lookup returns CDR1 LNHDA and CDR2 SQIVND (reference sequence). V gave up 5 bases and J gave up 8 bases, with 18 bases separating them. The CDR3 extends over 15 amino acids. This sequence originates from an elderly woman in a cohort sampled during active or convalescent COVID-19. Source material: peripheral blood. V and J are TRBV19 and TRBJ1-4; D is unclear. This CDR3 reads CASSFGFQRSEKLFF. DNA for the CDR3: TGTGCCAGTAGTTTTGGATTCCAGCGCTCCGAAAAACTGTTTTTT. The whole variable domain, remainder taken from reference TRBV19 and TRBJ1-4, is DGGITQSPKYLFRKEGQNVTLSCEQNLNHDAMYWYRQDPGQGLRLIYYSQIVNDFQKGDIAEGYSVSREKKESFPLTVTSAQKNPTAFYLCASSFGFQRSEKLFFGSGTQLSVL.